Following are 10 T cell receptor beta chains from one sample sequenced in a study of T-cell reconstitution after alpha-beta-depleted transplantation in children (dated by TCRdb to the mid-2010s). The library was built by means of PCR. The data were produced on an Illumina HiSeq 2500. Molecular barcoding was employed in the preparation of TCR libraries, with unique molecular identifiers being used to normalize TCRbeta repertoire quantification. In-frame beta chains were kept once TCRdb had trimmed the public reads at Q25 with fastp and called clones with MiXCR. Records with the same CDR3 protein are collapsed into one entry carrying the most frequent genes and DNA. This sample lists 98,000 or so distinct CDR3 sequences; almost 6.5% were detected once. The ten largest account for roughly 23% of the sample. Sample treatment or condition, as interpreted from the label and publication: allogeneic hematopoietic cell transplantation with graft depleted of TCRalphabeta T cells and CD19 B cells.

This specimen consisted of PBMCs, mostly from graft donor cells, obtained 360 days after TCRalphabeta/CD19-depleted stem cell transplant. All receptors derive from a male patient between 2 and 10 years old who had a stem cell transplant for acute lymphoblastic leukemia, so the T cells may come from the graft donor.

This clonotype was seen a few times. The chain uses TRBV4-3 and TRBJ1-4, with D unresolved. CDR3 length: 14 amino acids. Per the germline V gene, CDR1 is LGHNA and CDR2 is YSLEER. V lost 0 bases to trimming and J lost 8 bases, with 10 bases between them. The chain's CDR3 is CASSQDGVREKLFF. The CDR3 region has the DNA TGCGCCAGCAGCCAAGACGGCGTCCGGGAAAAACTGTTTTTT.

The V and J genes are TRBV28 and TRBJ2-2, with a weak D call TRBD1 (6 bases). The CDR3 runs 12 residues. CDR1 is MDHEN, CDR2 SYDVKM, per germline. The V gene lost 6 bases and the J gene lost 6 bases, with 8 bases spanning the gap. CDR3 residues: CASSWGPGELFF. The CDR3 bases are TGTGCCAGCAGCTGGGGGCCCGGGGAGCTGTTTTTT. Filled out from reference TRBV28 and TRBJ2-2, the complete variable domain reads DVKVTQSSRYLVKRTGEKVFLECVQDMDHENMFWYRQDPGLGLRLIYFSYDVKMKEKGDIPEGYSVSREKKERFSLILESASTNQTSMYLCASSWGPGELFFGEGSRLTVL.

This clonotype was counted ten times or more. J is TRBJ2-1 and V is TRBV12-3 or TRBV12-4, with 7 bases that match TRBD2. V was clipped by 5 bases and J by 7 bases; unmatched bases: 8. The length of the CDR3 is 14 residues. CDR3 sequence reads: CASSPPGRRNEQFF. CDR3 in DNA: TGTGCCAGCAGTCCACCCGGGAGGCGGAATGAGCAGTTCTTC.

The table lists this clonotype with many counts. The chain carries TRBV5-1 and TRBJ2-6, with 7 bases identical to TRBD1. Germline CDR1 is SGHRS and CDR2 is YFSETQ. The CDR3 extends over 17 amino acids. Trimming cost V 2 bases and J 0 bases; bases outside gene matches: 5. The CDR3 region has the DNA TGCGCCAGCAGCTTACAGGGGCCAGGCTCTGGGGCCAACGTCCTGACTTTC. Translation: CASSLQGPGSGANVLTF.

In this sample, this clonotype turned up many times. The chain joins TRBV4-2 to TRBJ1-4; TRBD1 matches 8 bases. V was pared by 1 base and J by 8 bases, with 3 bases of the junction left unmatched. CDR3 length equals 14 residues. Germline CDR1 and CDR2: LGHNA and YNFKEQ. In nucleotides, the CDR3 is TGTGCCAGCAGCCAAGCAGGGGGCGGGGAAAAACTGTTTTTT. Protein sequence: CASSQAGGGEKLFF.

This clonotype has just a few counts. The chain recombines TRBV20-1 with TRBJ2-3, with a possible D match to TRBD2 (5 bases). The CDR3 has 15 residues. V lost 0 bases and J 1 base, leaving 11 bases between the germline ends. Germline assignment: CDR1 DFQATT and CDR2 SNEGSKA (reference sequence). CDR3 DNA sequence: TGCAGTGCTAGAGAGACCCCGCGGGGCACAGATACGCAGTATTTT. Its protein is CSARETPRGTDTQYF.

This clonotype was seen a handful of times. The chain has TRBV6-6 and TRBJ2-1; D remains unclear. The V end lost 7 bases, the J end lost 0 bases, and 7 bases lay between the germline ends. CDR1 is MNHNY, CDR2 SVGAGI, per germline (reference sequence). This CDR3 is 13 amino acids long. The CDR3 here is CASTPPSYNEQFF. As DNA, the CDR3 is TGTGCCAGCACCCCCCCCTCCTACAATGAGCAGTTCTTC.

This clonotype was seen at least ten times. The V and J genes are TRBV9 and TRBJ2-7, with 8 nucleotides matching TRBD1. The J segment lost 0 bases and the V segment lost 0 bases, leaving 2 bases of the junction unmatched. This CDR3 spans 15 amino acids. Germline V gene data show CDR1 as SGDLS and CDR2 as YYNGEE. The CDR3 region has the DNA TGTGCCAGCAGCGTAGGGGGACAGGCCTCCTACGAGCAGTACTTC. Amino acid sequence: CASSVGGQASYEQYF.

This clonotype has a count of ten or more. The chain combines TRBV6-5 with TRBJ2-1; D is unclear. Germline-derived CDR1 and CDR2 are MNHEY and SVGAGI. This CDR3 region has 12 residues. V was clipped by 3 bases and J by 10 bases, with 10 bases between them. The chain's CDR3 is CASSYSGREQFF. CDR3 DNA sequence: TGTGCCAGCAGTTATTCCGGACGGGAGCAGTTCTTC.

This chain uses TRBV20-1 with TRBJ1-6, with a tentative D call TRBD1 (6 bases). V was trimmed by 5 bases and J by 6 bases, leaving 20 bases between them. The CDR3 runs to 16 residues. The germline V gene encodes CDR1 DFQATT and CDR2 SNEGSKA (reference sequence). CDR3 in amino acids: CSALSPGGSLNSPLHF. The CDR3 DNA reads TGCAGTGCTCTTTCTCCCGGGGGCAGCCTTAATTCACCCCTCCACTTT.